This T cell receptor (beta chain) was observed in a study of beta chain features in type 1 diabetes. In regard to this clone: The target antigen is unknown.

General observations from the study: TCRB repertoires of naive, central memory and Treg cells appeared more similar among patients than among healthy donors.

The sequenced template was cDNA made from the entire isolated RNA. Repertoires were generated with immunoSEQ multiplex PCR, while TCRdb's copy carries only in-frame clones and drops some. The sample consists of a few hundred thousand clones, approximately 13% of them appearing once. Trimming cost V 4 bases and J 7 bases, with 14 bases left between them. Germline CDR1 and CDR2: SGHNT and YYREEE (reference sequence). The CDR3 is 13 amino acids. The clonotype comes from a man aged 25 to 45 in good health. Sequencing used naive CD4+ T cells from blood. The chain carries TRBV5-4 and TRBJ1-1; D gene ambiguous. CDR3 loop: CASSQDRTGEAFF. The CDR3, as DNA: TGTGCCAGCAGCCAAGACCGGACGGGTGAAGCTTTCTTT.